This T cell receptor (beta chain) was sequenced in a study of cytomegalovirus exposure and HLA in healthy donors (dated 2017 in TCRdb). Regarding the complete study: An earlier analysis of roughly 500 of the donors reported around 280 Gb of sequence data and 90 million to 120 million unique TCR beta sequences obtained from 180 million or so T cells. In a later genetic analysis, genome-wide SNP genotypes for 398 of the 666 donors were used, and that subset was treated as a discovery cohort. Along with the roughly 700-subject first cohort, a separate validation cohort of 120 different subjects was used. Among 398 genotyped donors of the cohort, an average of about 220,000 unique TCR beta nucleotide sequences was sequenced per donor, of which about 19% were non-productive. High-throughput TCR immunosequencing, statistical association of individual TCRs with disease status, and machine learning were combined to predict cytomegalovirus infection status. An early release covering some 640 HLA-typed donors comprised roughly 300 gigabases of sequencing data and approximately 80 million unique TCR sequences. A later analysis re-examined previously published TCR beta repertoires from just over 650 donors and added high-resolution HLA genotyping to investigate patterns of TCR occurrence. Every repertoire in the discovery cohort had been generated on one and the same sequencing platform. Rather than using new phenotypic data, the later analysis identified candidate immune exposures from TCR beta sequences and from how often those sequences occurred across donors. The T cell repertoires of several hundred subjects were profiled by immunosequencing and related to cytomegalovirus serostatus. The number of typed donors differed by locus: 629-630 for A, B, C, DRB1 and DQB1; 500 to 550 for DQA1; some 590 for DPA1; and about 470 for DPB1. Of the roughly 420 genotyped donors, over 80% were placed in the genetic ancestry cluster associated with self-reported Caucasian donors. The study was designed to test whether signatures of past pathogen exposure could be identified by cataloging public T cell receptors. Class I and class II HLA loci were covered by the typing at four-digit resolution. Several DR-DQ haplotypes were treated as single units for association and clustering because of strong linkage in the cohort. An earlier analysis of around 580 of the donors used high-throughput TCR beta sequencing to judge whether each TCR beta V gene segment behaved as functional or pseudogenic. Donor age, sex, ethnicity and CMV serostatus were compiled together with the repertoire data.

The library was built by means of the immunoSEQ multiplex PCR assay. A mixture of 60 forward primers for TCR Vbeta segments and 13 reverse primers for TCR Jbeta segments was used in the multiplex PCR. A multiplex PCR assay on genomic DNA amplified the CDR3 region of rearranged TCR beta genes. The amplified TCR beta libraries were sequenced on the Illumina HiSeq System as 87-base-pair reads. Per the source publication's procedure: Across the 500 to 750 repertoires, a later analysis counted approximately 75 million unique TCR beta chains, approximately 12 million of which were shared by at least two donors. A nearest-neighbor algorithm error-corrected the raw reads and collapsed the reads into unique sequences, merging closely related sequences to remove PCR and sequencing errors. CDR3 sequences were aligned to IMGT reference sequences to assign V, D and J gene segments. Each retained sequence needed at least a six-nucleotide match to both a V gene segment and a J gene segment. Rearrangements were called productive when the CDR3 lacked stop codons and stayed in frame with V and J; all others were non-productive. Following IMGT convention, CDR3 was defined as the stretch from the second conserved V-encoded cysteine to the conserved J-encoded phenylalanine. In an earlier analysis of roughly 610 of the donors, sequences lacking an unambiguous match to a single V gene segment were excluded. An earlier analysis of a few hundred of the donors called V segments functional above 56.7% productive rearrangements and segregating when the between-donor standard deviation exceeded 5%. A statistical classification framework was built to diagnose cytomegalovirus status from the catalog of TCR beta chain sequences. A later analysis assigned V and J genes by comparing TCR nucleotide sequences with IMGT/GENE-DB human TR gene sequences. In a later analysis, CDR3 sequences and most-parsimonious VDJ recombination scenarios were assigned using the TCRdist pipeline. In a later analysis, every TCR beta chain was defined by the combination of its CDR3 amino acid sequence and its V-gene family, and reads without a unique V-gene family were dropped. As a way to deal with suspected cross-contamination and a sequencing artifact, a later analysis dropped hundreds of nucleotide sequences that were highly shared and had low generation probability. For each public chain, a later analysis derived a clonal expansion index from normalized ranks of inferred template counts within each repertoire. Generation probabilities in a later analysis came from a VDJ recombination model fitted to out-of-frame rearrangements, and those results were checked against IGoR. Hypergeometric tests were used in a later analysis to score TCR-TCR, TCR-HLA and TCR-CMV co-occurrence, with a repertoire-size bias correction applied to the TCR pairs. False discovery rates were estimated in a later analysis by permuting HLA or CMV assignments 20 times. A later analysis grouped co-occurring TCRs with DBSCAN, adding TCRdist sequence similarity when clustering within HLA-allele-positive subsets. Co-occurrence clustering excluded repertoires with fewer than 30,000 or more than 120,000 public chains, plus five with anomalous nucleotide sharing. TCRdb took over this immuneACCESS table, retaining in-frame rearrangements with V and J assigned. Such tables are incomplete; in checked studies, under half of the missing clones stem from an unresolved V gene, and the remainder is unexplained. V and J calls and clone size follow that table, whereas D and trimming were derived from the DNA. Recorded for this sample are about 150,000 clones; about 80% of them occurred a single time. The ten largest clones take up under 8% of the sample.

In total, approximately 610 healthy bone marrow donors made up the cohort. At the time of sampling, all cohort members were nominally healthy, though unrecorded immune exposures were likely present. The donor tested CMV seropositive and was one of the 289 seropositive cohort members. A peripheral blood sample was collected from each donor, and TCR beta sequencing was performed on peripheral blood mononuclear cells. Genomic DNA extraction from the blood cell samples was performed with the Qiagen DNeasy Blood Extraction Kit. CDR1 and CDR2, looked up from the germline V gene, are SGHRS and YFSETQ. The CDR3 numbers 16 residues from cysteine through phenylalanine. Here the CDR3 DNA is all that survives: 48 bases in frame from base 1. Germline trimming: 0 bases from V, 5 bases from J; junction bases outside gene matches: 0. On this clone itself: There is no known antigen for this receptor. Base qualities are missing; no much larger clone stands one base away.

Study-level results and caveats: Sequencing depth was assumed to be roughly uniform across donors in the presence/absence analyses, though that assumption may not hold. Some IMGT-functional V segments, including TRBV6-2 and TRBV6-3, could not be distinguished by the 87-base-pair reads and were therefore excluded. Correlated functional status among segregating V segments might reflect linkage disequilibrium, but an unknown experimental factor could not be ruled out. For the cohort, immune exposure information was limited to CMV serostatus. According to a later analysis, TCR association rates differed among HLA loci, with DRB1 alleles showing the most associated TCRs and HLA-C alleles showing the fewest. Broadly in line with IMGT annotations, most TCR beta V segments showed up in productive rearrangements about 87% or about 30% of the time in an earlier analysis of around 600 of the donors. The study gave a list of around 170 TCR beta chains associated with cytomegalovirus. When HLA alleles, especially DR and DQ, strongly co-occurred, TCR associations were difficult to assign to individual alleles. This cohort had only TCR beta chains sequenced, and the lack of alpha or paired-chain data limited which features could be detected. Most TCR sequences were seen in very few donors, while some public TCRs were found in many individuals. The earlier analysis of a few hundred of the donors excluded about 16 rarely observed V segments, including chromosome 9 orphons, because counts were too low. Compared with the roughly 720-donor mean, donors in an Asian-associated ancestry cluster had fewer N-insertions in productive TCRs, according to a later genetic analysis. Most CMV-associated TCR beta chains appeared to be HLA-restricted in a later analysis, and the HLA associations seemed to be driven largely by CMV exposure. A later analysis associated about 18,000 TCR beta sequences with specific HLA alleles at a false discovery rate of 0.05. A group of highly shared sequence variants was considered likely to be a technical artifact of the sequencing pipeline. A further reported finding was that TCR beta sequences accurately predicted the HLA-A and HLA-B alleles for most subjects in the first cohort. It was suggested by the authors that the approach could potentially be generalized to other disease states and immunological phenotypes. Because some donors lacked HLA typing at each locus, the association tests relied only on the typed subset. A later genetic analysis associated a missense DCLRE1C variant with V-gene and J-gene trimming of TCR beta chains, and an independent cohort replicated the association. A later analysis reported that several top co-occurrence clusters appeared linked to parvovirus B19, influenza, CMV and Epstein-Barr virus. In a later analysis, HLA-associated TCR beta chains showed more clonal expansion and lower generation probabilities than non-associated chains that were equally common. In vitro tests confirmed that a few of the cytomegalovirus-associated TCR beta chains recognize cytomegalovirus antigens. Cytomegalovirus status was reported to be diagnosed by the classifier with high specificity and sensitivity in both the original and validation cohorts.

Sequencing used PBMCs. The TCR was taken from a woman in her 50s in good health and CMV-seropositive. The chain employs TRBV5-1 and TRBJ1-6; TRBD1 fits 12 bases in the junction. The CDR3 is CASSLGDRGHNSPLHF. Here is the DNA: TGCGCCAGCAGCTTGGGGGACAGGGGGCATAATTCACCCCTCCACTTT.